This T cell receptor beta chain emerged from a study of cytomegalovirus exposure and HLA in healthy donors. 13 Jbeta primers and 60 Vbeta primers were used for the PCR. Some clones are missing from TCRdb's copy, which holds only in-frame ones; the method was immunoSEQ multiplex PCR. The table shows about 150,000 clones, with about 70% occurring only once. This CDR3 comprises 13 residues. The sequenced sample was PBMCs. The chain is built from TRBV21-1 and TRBJ2-3; the D segment call TRBD1 is taken from the table without a DNA check. TRBV21-1 is a recognized pseudogene. The origin of this receptor is a man in his late teens or twenties in good health and CMV-seronegative. As DNA, the CDR3 is TGTGCCAGGGGACAGGGGACCCTAGATACGCAGTATTTT. Translating it yields CARGQGTLDTQYF.